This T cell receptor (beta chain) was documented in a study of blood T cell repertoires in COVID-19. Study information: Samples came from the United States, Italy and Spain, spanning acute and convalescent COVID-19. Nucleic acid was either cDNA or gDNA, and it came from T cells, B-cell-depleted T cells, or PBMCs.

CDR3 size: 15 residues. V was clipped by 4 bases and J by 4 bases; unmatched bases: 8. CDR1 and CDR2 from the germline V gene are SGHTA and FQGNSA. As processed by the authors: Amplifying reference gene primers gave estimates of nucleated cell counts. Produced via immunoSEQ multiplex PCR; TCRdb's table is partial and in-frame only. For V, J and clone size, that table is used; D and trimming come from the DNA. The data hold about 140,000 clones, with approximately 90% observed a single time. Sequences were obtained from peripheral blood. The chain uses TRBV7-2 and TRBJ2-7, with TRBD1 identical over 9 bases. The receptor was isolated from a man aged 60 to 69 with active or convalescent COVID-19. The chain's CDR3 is CASSSQGAFIYEQYF. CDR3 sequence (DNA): TGTGCCAGCAGCTCACAGGGGGCATTCATTTACGAGCAGTACTTC. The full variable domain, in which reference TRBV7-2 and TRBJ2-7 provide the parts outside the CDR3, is GAGVSQSPSNKVTEKGKDVELRCDPISGHTALYWYRQSLGQGLEFLIYFQGNSAPDKSGLPSDRFSAERTGGSVSTLTIQRTQQEDSAVYLCASSSQGAFIYEQYFGPGTRLTVT.